This is a list of T cell receptor beta chains from one sample in a study of blood T cell repertoires in COVID-19. Profiled with immunoSEQ multiplex PCR; TCRdb holds only in-frame clones, not every one. Here the sample spans hundreds of thousands of clones, approximately 87% being singletons. The specimen sequenced was peripheral blood. Receptors were obtained from a woman in her forties or fifties with active or convalescent COVID-19. The CDR3 runs from the conserved cysteine through the conserved F or W. The D gene is left open where the match is weak. Not every row has a clone size; where given, it reads once, few, many or a size class.

-	TRBV7-9	-	14	TRBJ1-2	CASSLSQGPGGYTF	TGTGCCAGCAGCTTATCGCAGGGCCCTGGAGGCTACACCTTC
TRBD1	TRBV5-1	-	14	TRBJ1-1	CASSPDRGRSEAFF	TGCGCCAGCAGCCCGGACAGGGGGCGGTCTGAAGCTTTCTTT
-	TRBV3-1/TRBV3-2	-	14	TRBJ2-4	CASSLQGAKNIQYF	TGTGCCAGCAGCCTTCAGGGGGCCAAAAACATTCAGTACTTC
-	TRBV5-1	-	13	TRBJ1-2	CASSLGTTYGYTF	TGCGCCAGCAGCCTAGGGACTACCTATGGCTACACCTTC
TRBD1	TRBV6-2/TRBV6-3	-	18	TRBJ1-2	CASSFTTGTGIPNYGYTF	TGTGCCAGCAGTTTCACTACCGGGACAGGGATACCTAACTATGGCTACACCTTC
-	TRBV28	-	15	TRBJ2-7	CASSSRGVGSYEQYF	TGTGCCAGCAGTTCCAGGGGGGTTGGCTCCTACGAGCAGTACTTC
-	TRBV6-5	-	13	TRBJ1-2	CASWTEANYGYTF	TGTGCCAGCTGGACAGAGGCTAACTATGGCTACACCTTC
-	TRBV28	-	13	TRBJ1-1	CASPGPKGAEAFF	TGTGCCAGCCCGGGCCCGAAGGGGGCTGAAGCTTTCTTT
-	TRBV5-4	-	14	TRBJ2-5	CASSLGGNQETQYF	TGTGCCAGCAGCTTGGGCGGGAACCAAGAGACCCAGTACTTC
TRBD2	TRBV15	-	16	TRBJ2-5	CATSRALAGVQETQYF	TGTGCCACCAGCAGAGCACTAGCGGGAGTCCAAGAGACCCAGTACTTC
-	TRBV27	-	11	TRBJ1-6	CASGLKGALHF	TGTGCCAGCGGCCTTAAGGGGGCCCTCCACTTT
TRBD1	TRBV7-9	-	14	TRBJ1-2	CASSTTGGNYGYTF	TGTGCCAGCAGTACGACAGGGGGTAACTATGGCTACACCTTC
TRBD2	TRBV12-3/TRBV12-4	-	13	TRBJ2-7	CASSLGLAKEQYF	TGTGCCAGCAGTTTAGGACTAGCGAAGGAGCAGTACTTC
-	TRBV7-2	-	11	TRBJ2-7	CASSPQLEQYF	TGTGCCAGCAGCCCCCAGTTGGAGCAGTACTTC
-	TRBV19	-	16	TRBJ1-5	CASGGDRSFRNQPQHF	TGTGCCAGTGGCGGAGACAGGTCCTTTCGAAATCAGCCCCAGCATTTT
-	TRBV30	-	14	TRBJ2-7	CAWSQGHSLYEQYF	TGTGCCTGGAGTCAGGGACATTCGCTCTACGAGCAGTACTTC
TRBD1	TRBV7-8	-	18	TRBJ1-2	CASRPAPGTGKSRHGYTF	TGTGCCAGCAGGCCTGCCCCCGGGACAGGGAAGTCTAGGCATGGCTACACCTTC
TRBD1	TRBV2	-	15	TRBJ2-7	CASSRDRGSRDEQYF	TGTGCCAGCAGTAGAGACAGGGGCAGCCGCGACGAGCAGTACTTC
TRBD2	TRBV7-2	-	14	TRBJ2-7	CASTRTSGSYEQYF	TGTGCCAGCACCCGGACTAGCGGTTCCTACGAGCAGTACTTC
-	TRBV7-9	-	14	TRBJ2-7	CASSLGGPSYEQYF	TGTGCCAGCAGCTTAGGCGGTCCGTCCTACGAGCAGTACTTC
-	TRBV7-9	-	13	TRBJ2-1	CASTRGGRWEQFF	TGTGCCAGCACCCGCGGCGGGCGATGGGAGCAGTTCTTC
-	TRBV12-5	-	13	TRBJ1-3	CASGLVREGAIYF	TGTGCTAGTGGTTTGGTACGGGAAGGTGCCATATATTTT
TRBD1	TRBV6-5	-	14	TRBJ1-2	CASSSTRDRAGYTF	TGTGCCAGCAGTAGCACCCGGGACAGGGCTGGCTACACCTTC
-	TRBV2	few	15	TRBJ1-2	CASRTGWSGDYGYTF	TGTGCCAGCAGGACCGGCTGGTCCGGAGACTATGGCTACACCTTC
-	TRBV9	-	15	TRBJ2-2	CASSVGGDRTGELFF	TGTGCCAGCAGCGTAGGGGGGGACCGCACCGGGGAGCTGTTTTTT